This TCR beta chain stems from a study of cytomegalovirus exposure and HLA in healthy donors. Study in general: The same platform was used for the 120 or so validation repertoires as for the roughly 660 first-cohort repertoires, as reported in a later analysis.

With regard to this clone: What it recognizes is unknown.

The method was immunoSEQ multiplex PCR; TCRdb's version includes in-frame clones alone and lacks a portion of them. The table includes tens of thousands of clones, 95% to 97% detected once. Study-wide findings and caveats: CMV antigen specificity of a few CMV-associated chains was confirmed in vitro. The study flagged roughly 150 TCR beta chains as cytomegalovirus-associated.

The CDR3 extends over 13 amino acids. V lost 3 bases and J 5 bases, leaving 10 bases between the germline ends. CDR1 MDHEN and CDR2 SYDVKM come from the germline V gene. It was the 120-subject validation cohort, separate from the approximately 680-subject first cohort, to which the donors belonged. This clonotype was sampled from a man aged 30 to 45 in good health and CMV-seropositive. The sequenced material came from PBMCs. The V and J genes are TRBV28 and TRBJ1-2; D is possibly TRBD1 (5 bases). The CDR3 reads CASSLSREYGYTF. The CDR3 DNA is TGTGCCAGCAGTTTGTCCAGGGAATATGGCTACACCTTC.